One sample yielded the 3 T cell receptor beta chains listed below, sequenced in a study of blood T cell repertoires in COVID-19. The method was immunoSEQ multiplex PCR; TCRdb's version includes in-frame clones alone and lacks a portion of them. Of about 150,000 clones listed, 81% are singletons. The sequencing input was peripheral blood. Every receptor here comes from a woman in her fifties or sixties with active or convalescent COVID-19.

The CDR3 loop is CASSLKPGGGIQYF. CDR3 bases: TGTGCCAGCAGTTTAAAACCTGGGGGGGGCATTCAGTACTTC. The gene calls are TRBV27 and TRBJ2-4, with 7 bases identical to TRBD2. This CDR3 is 14 amino acids long. V trimming: 2 bases; J trimming: 9 bases; junction bases outside the gene matches: 7. The germline V gene encodes CDR1 MNHEY and CDR2 SMNVEV (reference sequence).

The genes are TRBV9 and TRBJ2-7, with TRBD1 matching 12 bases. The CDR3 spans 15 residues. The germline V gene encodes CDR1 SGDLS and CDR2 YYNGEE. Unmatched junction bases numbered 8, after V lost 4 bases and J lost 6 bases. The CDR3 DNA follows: TGTGCCAGCAGCAACCGGGACAGGGGGCCCGGCGAGCAGTACTTC. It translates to CASSNRDRGPGEQYF.

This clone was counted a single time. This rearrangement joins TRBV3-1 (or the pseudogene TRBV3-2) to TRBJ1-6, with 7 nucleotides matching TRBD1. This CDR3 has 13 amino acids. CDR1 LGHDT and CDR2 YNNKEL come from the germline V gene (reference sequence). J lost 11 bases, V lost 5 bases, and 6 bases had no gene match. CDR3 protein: CASSSQTGPPLHF. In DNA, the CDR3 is TGTGCCAGCAGCTCCCAGACAGGGCCACCCCTCCACTTT.